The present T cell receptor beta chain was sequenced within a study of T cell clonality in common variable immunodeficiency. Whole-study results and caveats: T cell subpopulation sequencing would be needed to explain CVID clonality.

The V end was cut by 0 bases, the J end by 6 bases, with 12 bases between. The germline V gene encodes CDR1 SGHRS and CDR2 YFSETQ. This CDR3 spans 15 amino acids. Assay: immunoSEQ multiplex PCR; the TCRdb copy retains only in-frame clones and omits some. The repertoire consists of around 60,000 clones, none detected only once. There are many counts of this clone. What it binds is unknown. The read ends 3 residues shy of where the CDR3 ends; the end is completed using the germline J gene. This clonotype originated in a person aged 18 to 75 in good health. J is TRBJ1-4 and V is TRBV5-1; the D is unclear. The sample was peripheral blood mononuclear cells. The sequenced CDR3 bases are TGCGCCAGCAGCTTGGTCGCGGGTTTGGATGAAAAA. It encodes CASSLVAGLDEK. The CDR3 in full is CASSLVAGLDEKLFF.